This entry features one T cell receptor (beta chain) sequence. Its antigen is unidentified. Clones were sequenced by immunoSEQ multiplex PCR, and TCRdb holds only the in-frame ones, with some missing. The sample comprises about 90,000 clones, 94% of which are singletons, and approximately 0.19% rests with the top ten. The data originate from a study of graft-versus-host responses after intestinal transplantation. About the research overall: Multivisceral, liver-intestinal, or isolated intestinal grafts were transplanted into recipients. Anti-thymocyte globulin induction, then tacrolimus and steroids for around three years, went to all recipients. Study results and caveats: Investigators detected GvH clones in recipient marrow, with some emerging earlier in ileum or blood. With peak circulating GvH clone levels came an association with early post-transplant HvG declines.

CDR3 length equals 13 residues. Germline V gives CDR1 SGHAT, CDR2 FQDESV (reference sequence). V shed 4 bases and J shed 6 bases, with 13 bases lying between them. The chain is built from TRBV11-1 and TRBJ2-7; no reliable D call. The material was unstimulated CD4+ T cells sorted from spleen or lymph node cells, obtained before transplant. The sequence was collected from a human donor who was the organ donor for an intestinal transplant. For the CDR3, the DNA is TGTGCCAGCAGCTCACACCCTCGCAGCGAGCAGTACTTC. Translation: CASSSHPRSEQYF.